The clone carrying this T cell receptor (beta chain) was seen repeatedly, ten times or more. TCRdb reprocessed the 5' RACE reads via MiXCR and lists one record per CDR3 protein. This repertoire shows around 110,000 distinct CDR3 sequences, roughly an eighth found once; its top ten account for around 40%. The data were taken from a study of T-cell memory formation after mild COVID-19. CDR1 and CDR2 from the germline V gene are SQVTM and ANQGSEA. The germline V and J ends were trimmed by 7 bases and 5 bases, with 11 bases remaining between them. The length of the CDR3 is 11 residues. This sequence joins TRBV29-1 and TRBJ2-5; D may be TRBD1 or TRBD2 (5 bases each). This sequence originates from a man aged 18 to 29 who had mild COVID-19 (a few samples of this study predate the infection). Cell type and time point are not known. Sequenced material: PBMCs or a T cell subset sorted from them (not recorded which). The CDR3 DNA follows: TGCAGCGCCCCAGAGGGGGAGACCCAGTACTTC. The encoded protein is CSAPEGETQYF.